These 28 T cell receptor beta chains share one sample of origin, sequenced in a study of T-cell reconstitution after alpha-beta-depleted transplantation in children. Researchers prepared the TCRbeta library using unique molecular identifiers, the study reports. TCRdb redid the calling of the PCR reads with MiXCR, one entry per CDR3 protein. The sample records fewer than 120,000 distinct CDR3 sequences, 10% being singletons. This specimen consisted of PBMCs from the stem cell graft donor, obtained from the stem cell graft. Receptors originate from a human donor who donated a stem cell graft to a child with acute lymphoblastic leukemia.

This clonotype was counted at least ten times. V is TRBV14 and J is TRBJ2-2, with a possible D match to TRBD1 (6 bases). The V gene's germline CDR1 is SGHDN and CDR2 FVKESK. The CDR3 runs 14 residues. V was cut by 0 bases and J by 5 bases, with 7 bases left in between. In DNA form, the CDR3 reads TGTGCCAGCAGCCAAGACAGGGGAACCGGGGAGCTGTTTTTT. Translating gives CASSQDRGTGELFF.

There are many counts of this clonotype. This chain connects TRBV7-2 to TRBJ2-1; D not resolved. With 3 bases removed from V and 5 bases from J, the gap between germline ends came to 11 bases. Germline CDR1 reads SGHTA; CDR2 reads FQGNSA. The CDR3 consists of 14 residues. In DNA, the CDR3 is TGTGCCAGCAGCTTCAGCTCAGGTAACAATGAGCAGTTCTTC. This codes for CASSFSSGNNEQFF.

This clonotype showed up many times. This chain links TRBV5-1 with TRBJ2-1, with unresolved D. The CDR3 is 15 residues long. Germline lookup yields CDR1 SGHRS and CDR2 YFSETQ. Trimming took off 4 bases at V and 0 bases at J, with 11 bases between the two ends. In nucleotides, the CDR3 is TGCGCCAGCAGCCCCCGGGTCCGCTCCTACAATGAGCAGTTCTTC. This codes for CASSPRVRSYNEQFF. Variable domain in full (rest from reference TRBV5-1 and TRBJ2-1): KAGVTQTPRYLIKTRGQQVTLSCSPISGHRSVSWYQQTPGQGLQFLFEYFSETQRNKGNFPGRFSGRQFSNSRSEMNVSTLELGDSALYLCASSPRVRSYNEQFFGPGTRLTVL.

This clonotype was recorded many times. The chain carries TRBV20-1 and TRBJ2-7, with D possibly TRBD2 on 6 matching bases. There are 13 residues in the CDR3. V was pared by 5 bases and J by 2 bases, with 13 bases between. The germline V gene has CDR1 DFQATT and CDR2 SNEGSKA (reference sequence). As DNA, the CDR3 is TGCAGTGCTTCCGGGACTTCCACCTACGAGCAGTACTTC. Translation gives CSASGTSTYEQYF.

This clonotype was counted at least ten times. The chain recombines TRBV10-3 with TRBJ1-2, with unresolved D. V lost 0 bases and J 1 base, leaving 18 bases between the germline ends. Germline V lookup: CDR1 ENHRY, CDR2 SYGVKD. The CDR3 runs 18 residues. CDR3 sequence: CAISESLLADGDNYGYTF. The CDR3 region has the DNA TGTGCCATCAGTGAGTCGCTTTTGGCGGACGGGGATAACTATGGCTACACCTTC.

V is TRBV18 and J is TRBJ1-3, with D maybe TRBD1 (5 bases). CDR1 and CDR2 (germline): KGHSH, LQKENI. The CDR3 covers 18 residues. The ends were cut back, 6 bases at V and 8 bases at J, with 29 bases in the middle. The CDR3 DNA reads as TGTGCCAGCTCTCAAGGGACGGGCATTGGGAGGCGCGGAGACACCATATATTTT. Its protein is CASSQGTGIGRRGDTIYF.

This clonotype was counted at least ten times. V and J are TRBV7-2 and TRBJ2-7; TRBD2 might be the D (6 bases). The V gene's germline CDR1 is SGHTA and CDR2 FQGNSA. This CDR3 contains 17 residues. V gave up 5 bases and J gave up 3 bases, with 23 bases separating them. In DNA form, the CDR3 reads TGTGCCAGCAGCCGGCGATATCGGGGAGGAGAGTTCTACGAGCAGTACTTC. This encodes CASSRRYRGGEFYEQYF.

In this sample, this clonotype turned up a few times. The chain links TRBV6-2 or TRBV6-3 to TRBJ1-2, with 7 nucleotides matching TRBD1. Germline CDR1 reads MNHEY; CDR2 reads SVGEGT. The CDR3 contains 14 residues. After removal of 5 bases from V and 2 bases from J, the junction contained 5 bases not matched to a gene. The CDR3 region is CASSDPGQNYGYTF. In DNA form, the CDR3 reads TGTGCCAGCAGTGACCCGGGACAGAACTATGGCTACACCTTC.

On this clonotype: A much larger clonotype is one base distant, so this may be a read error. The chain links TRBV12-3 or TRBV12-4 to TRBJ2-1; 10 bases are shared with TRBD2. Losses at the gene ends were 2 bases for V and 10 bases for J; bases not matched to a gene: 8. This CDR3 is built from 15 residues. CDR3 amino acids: CASSLLAGEKLEQFF. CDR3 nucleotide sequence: TGTGCCAGCAGTTTACTAGCGGGAGAGAAATTGGAGCAGTTCTTC.

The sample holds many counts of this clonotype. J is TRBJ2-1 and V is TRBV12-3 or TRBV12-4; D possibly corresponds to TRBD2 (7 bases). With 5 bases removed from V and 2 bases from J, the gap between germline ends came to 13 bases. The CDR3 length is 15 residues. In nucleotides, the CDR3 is TGTGCCAGCAGTCGCGGGGGCCCCCCCTACAATGAGCAGTTCTTC. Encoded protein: CASSRGGPPYNEQFF.

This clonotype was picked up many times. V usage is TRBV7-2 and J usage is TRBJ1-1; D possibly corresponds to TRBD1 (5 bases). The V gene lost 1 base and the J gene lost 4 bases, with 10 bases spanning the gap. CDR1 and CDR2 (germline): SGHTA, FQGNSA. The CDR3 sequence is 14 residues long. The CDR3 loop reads CASSLGSRVTEAFF. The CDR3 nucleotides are TGTGCCAGCAGCTTAGGATCCAGGGTCACTGAAGCTTTCTTT.

CDR3 in DNA: TGCAGCGTTGAGGGCGGGAGAGGCACAGATACGCAGTATTTT. It is translated as CSVEGGRGTDTQYF. The V call is TRBV29-1, the J call TRBJ2-3, with TRBD2 matching over 7 bases. This CDR3 has 14 residues. V was clipped by 3 bases and J by 1 base; unmatched bases: 4. Germline V gene sequence: CDR1 SQVTM, CDR2 ANQGSEA.

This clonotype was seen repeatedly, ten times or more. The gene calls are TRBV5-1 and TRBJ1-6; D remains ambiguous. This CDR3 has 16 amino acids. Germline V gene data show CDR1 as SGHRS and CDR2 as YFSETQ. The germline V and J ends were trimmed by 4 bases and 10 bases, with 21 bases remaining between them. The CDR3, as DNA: TGCGCCAGCAGCCCCGGAGAGGAGGCGGGTGTGTCACCCCTCCACTTT. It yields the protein CASSPGEEAGVSPLHF.

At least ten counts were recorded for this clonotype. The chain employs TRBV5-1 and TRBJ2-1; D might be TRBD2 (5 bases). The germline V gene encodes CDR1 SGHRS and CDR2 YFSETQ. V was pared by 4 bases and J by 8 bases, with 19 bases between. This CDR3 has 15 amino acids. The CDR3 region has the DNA TGCGCCAGCAGCGTGTTCGGGCGGGTAATGGATGAGCAGTTCTTC. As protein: CASSVFGRVMDEQFF.

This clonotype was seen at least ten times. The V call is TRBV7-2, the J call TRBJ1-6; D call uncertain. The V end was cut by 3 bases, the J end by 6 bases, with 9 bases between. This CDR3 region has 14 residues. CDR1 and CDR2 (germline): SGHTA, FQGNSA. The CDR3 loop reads CASSLTKTNSPLHF. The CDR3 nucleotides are TGTGCCAGCAGCTTGACAAAAACTAATTCACCCCTCCACTTT.

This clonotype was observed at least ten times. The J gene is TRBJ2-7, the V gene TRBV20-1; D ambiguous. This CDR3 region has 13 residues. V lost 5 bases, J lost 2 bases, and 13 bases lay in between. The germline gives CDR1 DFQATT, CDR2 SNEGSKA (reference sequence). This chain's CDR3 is CSAPPPAAYEQYF. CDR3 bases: TGCAGTGCTCCACCCCCCGCAGCCTACGAGCAGTACTTC.

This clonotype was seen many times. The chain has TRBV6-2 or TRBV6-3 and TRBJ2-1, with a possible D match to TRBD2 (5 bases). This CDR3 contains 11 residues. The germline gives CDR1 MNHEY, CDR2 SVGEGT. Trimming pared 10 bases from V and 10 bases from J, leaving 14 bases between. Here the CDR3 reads CATSQAEEQFF. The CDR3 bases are TGTGCCACCTCTCAAGCGGAAGAGCAGTTCTTC.

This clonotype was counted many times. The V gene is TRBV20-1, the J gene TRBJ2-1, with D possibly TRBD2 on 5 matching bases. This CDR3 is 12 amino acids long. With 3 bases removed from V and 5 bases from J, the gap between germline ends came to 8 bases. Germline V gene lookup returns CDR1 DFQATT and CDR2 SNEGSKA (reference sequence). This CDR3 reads CSASGLNNEQFF. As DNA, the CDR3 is TGCAGTGCTAGTGGACTCAACAATGAGCAGTTCTTC.

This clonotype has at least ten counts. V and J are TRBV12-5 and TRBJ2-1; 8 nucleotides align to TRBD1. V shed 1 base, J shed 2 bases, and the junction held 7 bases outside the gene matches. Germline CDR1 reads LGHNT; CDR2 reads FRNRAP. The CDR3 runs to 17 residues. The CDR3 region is CASGLGTGTGPYNEQFF. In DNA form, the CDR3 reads TGTGCTAGTGGTTTGGGCACCGGGACAGGCCCCTACAATGAGCAGTTCTTC.

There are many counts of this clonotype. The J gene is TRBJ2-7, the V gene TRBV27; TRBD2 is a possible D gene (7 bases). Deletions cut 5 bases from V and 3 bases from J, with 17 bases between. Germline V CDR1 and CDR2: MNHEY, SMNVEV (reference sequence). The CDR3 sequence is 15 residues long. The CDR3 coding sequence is TGTGCCAGCAGTCGGCCGGGGGCGGGAGACTACGAGCAGTACTTC. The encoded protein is CASSRPGAGDYEQYF.

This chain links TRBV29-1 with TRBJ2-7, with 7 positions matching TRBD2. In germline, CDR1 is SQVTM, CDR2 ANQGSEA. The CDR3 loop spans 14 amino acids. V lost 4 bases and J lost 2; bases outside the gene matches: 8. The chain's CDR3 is CSVGGGLPTYEQYF. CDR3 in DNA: TGCAGCGTTGGCGGGGGTCTCCCAACCTACGAGCAGTACTTC.

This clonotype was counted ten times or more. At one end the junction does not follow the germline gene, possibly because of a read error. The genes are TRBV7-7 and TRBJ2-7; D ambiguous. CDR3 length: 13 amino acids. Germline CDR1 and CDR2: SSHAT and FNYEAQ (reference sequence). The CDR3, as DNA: TGTGCTAGCAGCCTTTACTCAGGCTACGAGCAGTACTTC. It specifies CASSLYSGYEQYF.

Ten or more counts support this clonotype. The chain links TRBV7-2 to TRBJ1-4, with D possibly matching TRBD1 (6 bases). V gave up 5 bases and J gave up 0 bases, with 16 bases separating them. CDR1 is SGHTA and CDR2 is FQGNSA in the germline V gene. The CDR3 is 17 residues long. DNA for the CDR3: TGTGCCAGCAGCCCGGCAGCTAACAGGGCAACTAATGAAAAACTGTTTTTT. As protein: CASSPAANRATNEKLFF.

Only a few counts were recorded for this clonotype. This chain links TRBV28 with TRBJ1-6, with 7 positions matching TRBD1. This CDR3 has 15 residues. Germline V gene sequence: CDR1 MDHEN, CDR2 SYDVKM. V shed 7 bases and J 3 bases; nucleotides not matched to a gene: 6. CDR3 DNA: TGTGCCAGCACAGACAGGGAAGGCTATAATTCACCCCTCCACTTT. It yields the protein CASTDREGYNSPLHF.

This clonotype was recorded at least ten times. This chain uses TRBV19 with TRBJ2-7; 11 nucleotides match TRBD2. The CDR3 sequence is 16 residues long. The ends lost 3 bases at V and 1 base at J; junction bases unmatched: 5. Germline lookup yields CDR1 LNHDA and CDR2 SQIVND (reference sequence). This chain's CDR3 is CASSIQTSGKSYEQYF. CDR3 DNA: TGTGCCAGTAGTATCCAGACTAGCGGGAAGTCCTACGAGCAGTACTTC.

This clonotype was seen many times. The DNA for the CDR3 is TGCGCCAGCAGCTTGAGGACTAGCGGGGGCACAGATACGCAGTATTTT. The encoded protein is CASSLRTSGGTDTQYF. This chain uses TRBV5-1 with TRBJ2-3, with 12 bases that match TRBD2. The CDR3 covers 16 residues. V gave up 1 base and J gave up 1 base; unmatched junction bases: 1. Germline CDR1 SGHRS, CDR2 YFSETQ. Full variable domain (remainder filled in from reference TRBV5-1 and TRBJ2-3): KAGVTQTPRYLIKTRGQQVTLSCSPISGHRSVSWYQQTPGQGLQFLFEYFSETQRNKGNFPGRFSGRQFSNSRSEMNVSTLELGDSALYLCASSLRTSGGTDTQYFGPGTRLTVL.

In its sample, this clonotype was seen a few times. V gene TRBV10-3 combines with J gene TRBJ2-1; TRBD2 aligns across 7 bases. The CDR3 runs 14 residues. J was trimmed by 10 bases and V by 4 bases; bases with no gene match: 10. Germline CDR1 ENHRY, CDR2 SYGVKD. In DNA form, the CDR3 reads TGTGCCATCAGTGGGTCTGCGGGAGAGGACGAGCAGTTCTTC. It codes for CAISGSAGEDEQFF.

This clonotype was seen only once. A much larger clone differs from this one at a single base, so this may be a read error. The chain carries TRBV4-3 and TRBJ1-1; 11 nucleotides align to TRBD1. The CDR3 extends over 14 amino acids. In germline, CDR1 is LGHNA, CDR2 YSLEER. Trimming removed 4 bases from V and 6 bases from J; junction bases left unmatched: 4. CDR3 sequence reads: CASSRGQGGPEAFF. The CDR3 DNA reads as TGCGCCAGCAGCCGGGGACAGGGGGGCCCTGAAGCTTTCTTT.